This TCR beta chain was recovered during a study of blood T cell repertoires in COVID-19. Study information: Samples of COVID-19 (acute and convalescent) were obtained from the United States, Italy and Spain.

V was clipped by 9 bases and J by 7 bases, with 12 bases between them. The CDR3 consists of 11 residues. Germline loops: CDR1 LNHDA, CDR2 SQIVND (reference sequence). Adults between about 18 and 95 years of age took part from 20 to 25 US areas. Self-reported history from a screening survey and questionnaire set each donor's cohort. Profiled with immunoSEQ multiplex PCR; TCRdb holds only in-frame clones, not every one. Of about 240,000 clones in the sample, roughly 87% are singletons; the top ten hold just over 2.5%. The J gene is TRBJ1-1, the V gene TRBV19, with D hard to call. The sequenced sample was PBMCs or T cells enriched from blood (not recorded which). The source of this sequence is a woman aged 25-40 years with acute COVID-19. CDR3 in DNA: TGTGCCAGCCAGAGCGTGAATGAAGCTTTCTTT. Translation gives CASQSVNEAFF.